This TCR beta chain was identified in a study of beta chain features in type 1 diabetes. cDNA synthesis used the whole RNA isolate, giving expressed TCRB sequences. Only in-frame clones appear in the TCRdb table, and some are missing; sequencing was by immunoSEQ multiplex PCR. The table has about 410,000 clones, approximately 14% seen once. Germline V gene lookup returns CDR1 SGHTA and CDR2 FQGNSA. V lost 2 bases to trimming and J lost 5 bases, with 9 bases between them. The CDR3 is 14 amino acids. The V call is TRBV7-2, the J call TRBJ2-2; D call uncertain. Sample: naive CD4+ T cells from blood. The receptor was derived from a man aged 25 to 40 in good health. The CDR3: CASSLTGKTGELFF. The CDR3 DNA sequence: TGTGCCAGCAGCTTAACCGGCAAGACCGGGGAGCTGTTTTTT.